This T cell receptor beta chain was recorded in a study of radiotherapy plus CTLA-4 blockade in lung cancer. Whole-study context: About 17% of enrolled patients responded objectively, and more than 25% had disease control. Study conclusions and caveats: Expansion of tumor-derived TCR clones was observed in blood after radiotherapy plus ipilimumab.

On this clone: Its antigen is unidentified.

V was cut by 1 base and J by 0 bases, with 10 bases left in between. The CDR3 contains 16 residues. Germline V gene sequence: CDR1 SGHVS, CDR2 FQNEAQ. Ipilimumab-mediated CTLA-4 blockade plus focal radiation was given to patients having chemo-refractory metastatic non-small-cell lung cancer. Some clones are missing from TCRdb's copy, which holds only in-frame ones; the method was immunoSEQ multiplex PCR. This table holds about 94,000 clones, roughly 85% found once. Specimen: peripheral blood, collected from a patient treated with radiotherapy plus ipilimumab. This sequence originates from a human donor with non-small cell lung cancer that progressed on radiotherapy plus ipilimumab. This rearrangement joins TRBV7-8 to TRBJ1-3; D is uncertain. The CDR3 loop reads CASSLVVGHSGNTIYF. The CDR3 DNA is TGTGCCAGCAGCTTAGTTGTTGGTCACTCTGGAAACACCATATATTTT.